The TCR beta chain described here comes from a study of CD8+ T cells in alopecia areata. Background on the study: Treated patients swallowed 5 to 10 mg of oral tofacitinib twice daily. Study-level findings and limits: Scalp sample data also include resident alphabeta T cells from normal skin.

Sequencing relied on a cDNA template that was reverse transcribed from extracted RNA. Only in-frame clones appear in the TCRdb table, and some are missing; sequencing was by immunoSEQ multiplex PCR. The sample includes about 180,000 clones, about 72% of them seen just once. This clone was observed once. The target antigen is unknown. V shed 7 bases and J shed 7 bases, with 7 bases lying between them. Germline V gene lookup returns CDR1 MNHEY and CDR2 SMNVEV (reference sequence). This CDR3 has 11 amino acids. The clonotype was recovered from a human donor with alopecia areata. Sequencing was performed on CD8+ T cells sorted from blood, taken at week 0. The gene calls are TRBV27 and TRBJ2-2; D is uncertain. CDR3 sequence reads: CASNQGGELFF. In nucleotides, the CDR3 is TGTGCCAGCAACCAAGGCGGGGAGCTGTTTTTT.